Below are 11 T cell receptor beta chains sequenced from a single sample in a study of T cell responses to AZD1222 COVID-19 vaccine. Generated by immunoSEQ multiplex PCR, the TCRdb table keeps only in-frame clones and is missing some. The sample includes some 81,000 clones, over 75% of them seen just once. The source material was peripheral blood, sampled 28 days after the second AZD1222 dose. These TCRs come from an adult who received the AZD1222 COVID-19 vaccine.

CDR3 region: CASSQGSSNQPQHF. CDR3 nucleotides: TGCGCCAGCAGCCAAGGCTCTAGCAATCAGCCCCAGCATTTT. This chain links TRBV4-1 with TRBJ1-5; no definite D call. Trimming took off 1 base at V and 0 bases at J, with 4 bases between the two ends. CDR3 length: 14 amino acids. Germline lookup yields CDR1 MGHRA and CDR2 YSYEKL.

The chain recombines TRBV10-1 with TRBJ2-7; possible D gene TRBD1, 5 bases. Trimming shortened V by 1 base and J by 5 bases, and 12 bases separated the two germline ends. This CDR3 is built from 14 residues. Germline CDR1 and CDR2: WNHNN and SYGVQD (reference sequence). For the CDR3, the DNA is TGCGCCAGCAGTGAGTACCAGGGCTCGCACGAGCAGTACTTC. This sequence encodes CASSEYQGSHEQYF.

The chain carries TRBV10-2 and TRBJ2-3, with TRBD2 identical over 12 bases. The CDR3 sequence is 17 residues long. The germline CDR1 and CDR2 sequences are WSHSY and SAAADI. V shed 5 bases and J 2 bases; nucleotides not matched to a gene: 8. Here the CDR3 reads CASSNPGLAGITDTQYF. DNA of the CDR3: TGCGCCAGCAGTAACCCAGGACTAGCGGGGATCACAGATACGCAGTATTTT.

The chain carries TRBV6-5 and TRBJ1-1, with no clear D. V was cut by 6 bases and J by 3 bases, with 5 bases left in between. CDR1 MNHEY and CDR2 SVGAGI come from the germline V gene. The CDR3 is 11 amino acids. The CDR3 sequence is CASRRDTEAFF. The DNA for the CDR3 is TGTGCCAGCAGGAGGGACACTGAAGCTTTCTTT.

The table lists this clone with a count of one. The chain joins TRBV2 to TRBJ2-1; no definite D call. Germline V gene data show CDR1 as SNHLY and CDR2 as FYNNEI. There are 12 residues in the CDR3. Trimming stripped 4 bases from V and 15 bases from J, with 16 bases between. This CDR3 reads CASSAPPLLRFF. CDR3 nucleotide sequence: TGTGCCAGCAGTGCACCCCCCCTCCTTCGGTTCTTC.

The rearrangement uses TRBV13 and TRBJ1-6, with D perhaps matching TRBD1 (6 bases). Trimming left V 5 bases short and J 9 bases short, with 17 bases between. Germline CDR1 and CDR2: PRHDT and FYEKMQ (reference sequence). The CDR3 totals 15 residues. CDR3 loop: CASSPQGQVRSPLHF. The CDR3 region has the DNA TGTGCCAGCAGCCCCCAGGGGCAGGTCCGTTCACCCCTCCACTTT. The full variable domain, completed using reference TRBV13 and TRBJ1-6, is AAGVIQSPRHLIKEKRETATLKCYPIPRHDTVYWYQQGPGQDPQFLISFYEKMQSDKGSIPDRFSAQQFSDYHSELNMSSLELGDSALYFCASSPQGQVRSPLHFGNGTRLTVT.

The V and J genes are TRBV6-2 or TRBV6-3 and TRBJ1-5; 9 nucleotides line up with TRBD1. The V gene's germline CDR1 is MNHEY and CDR2 SVGEGT. This CDR3 comprises 16 residues. The V segment lost 0 bases and the J segment 5 bases; nucleotides outside the gene matches: 5. CDR3 region: CASSYSKTGGHQPQHF. CDR3 in DNA: TGTGCCAGCAGTTACTCGAAGACAGGGGGACATCAGCCCCAGCATTTT.

The count of this clone is one. The J gene is TRBJ1-2, the V gene TRBV28, with D uncertain. With 2 bases removed from V and 4 bases from J, the gap between germline ends came to 14 bases. CDR1 and CDR2 from the germline V gene are MDHEN and SYDVKM. This CDR3 region has 15 residues. The CDR3 sequence: CASSLETGWPYGYTF. The DNA for the CDR3 is TGTGCCAGCAGTTTAGAGACGGGCTGGCCCTATGGCTACACCTTC.

The V gene is TRBV11-2, the J gene TRBJ1-2; no definite D call. V was shortened by 2 bases and J by 1 base, with 8 bases between the two germline ends. This CDR3 region has 14 residues. Germline V gene sequence: CDR1 SGHAT, CDR2 FQNNGV. The CDR3 protein is CASSLFTVNYGYTF. CDR3 DNA sequence: TGTGCCAGCAGCTTATTTACAGTTAACTATGGCTACACCTTC.

The V and J genes are TRBV27 and TRBJ2-1, with 10 bases fitting TRBD2. V lost 5 bases and J lost 4; bases outside the gene matches: 2. Germline assignment: CDR1 MNHEY and CDR2 SMNVEV (reference sequence). This CDR3 spans 14 amino acids. In DNA, the CDR3 is TGTGCCAGCAGTAAACTAGCGGGATACAATGAGCAGTTCTTC. This codes for CASSKLAGYNEQFF.

This clone was detected once. The gene calls are TRBV27 and TRBJ2-6; no clear D gene. V gave up 10 bases and J gave up 0 bases, with 22 bases separating them. The CDR3 length is 18 residues. The germline V gene encodes CDR1 MNHEY and CDR2 SMNVEV (reference sequence). The CDR3 nucleotides are TGTGCCACTTCATCATCCGGTGGGCTGTTCTCTGGGGCCAACGTCCTGACTTTC. It yields the protein CATSSSGGLFSGANVLTF.